Listed here are 29 T cell receptor beta chains from one sample, sequenced in a study of metastatic and nonmetastatic thyroid tumors (dated by TCRdb to the early 2020s). None of the patients had been given any treatment before thyroid surgery. The library was made by PCR. The instrument given in TCRdb is Illumina HiSeq 4000. TCRdb took the public reads, trimmed them with fastp at Q25, ran MiXCR for clone calling and kept in-frame beta chains. The sample includes fewer than 15,000 clones, with about 27% observed a single time. Around a sixth of the sample is taken by the ten largest. The specimen was tumor tissue. All receptors come from a female donor with papillary thyroid cancer or a benign thyroid nodule (not recorded which). Some clones in this sample may be carry-over from other donors' samples.

This clone has a single count. J is TRBJ1-2 and V is TRBV3-1; unclear D gene. Germline values: CDR1 LGHDT, CDR2 YNNKEL (reference sequence). V shed 4 bases and J shed 7 bases, with 13 bases lying between them. The CDR3 runs 13 residues. DNA of the CDR3: TGTGCCAGCAGCCTCAGCCAGGAAGGTGGCTACACCTTC. Amino acid sequence: CASSLSQEGGYTF.

By its share, this clone is medium-sized. The chain is built from TRBV6-2 or TRBV6-3 and TRBJ1-5; D remains ambiguous. Germline V gene lookup returns CDR1 MNHEY and CDR2 SVGEGT. The CDR3 sequence is 14 residues long. The V end lost 4 bases, the J end lost 6 bases, and 13 bases lay between the germline ends. CDR3 coding DNA: TGTGCCAGCAGTTGGATAGGGTCGGTTCAGCCCCAGCATTTT. Its protein is CASSWIGSVQPQHF.

This clone was picked up a small number of times. The junction and the germline gene differ at one end; a read error may be behind it. The chain couples TRBV24-1 to TRBJ1-1; D is perhaps TRBD1 (5 bases). The CDR3 is 12 residues long. Germline V gene lookup returns CDR1 KGHDR and CDR2 SFDVKD. The CDR3 DNA reads as TGTTCCACCAGTGGTGGGGGGGCTGAAGCTTTCTTT. Translation gives CSTSGGGAEAFF.

This clone showed up many times. This CDR3 reads CASRTKRGGGGLFSYEQYF. The CDR3 region has the DNA TGTGCCAGCAGGACGAAAAGAGGAGGCGGGGGGTTATTTTCCTACGAGCAGTACTTC. The V call is TRBV6-5, the J call TRBJ2-7; 8 bases fit TRBD2. V was pared by 6 bases and J by 1 base, with 20 bases of the junction left unmatched. From germline, CDR1 is MNHEY and CDR2 SVGAGI. The CDR3 length is 19 residues.

This clone is medium-sized within its sample. The V gene is TRBV3-1, the J gene TRBJ2-2; TRBD1 matches at 7 bases. This CDR3 spans 14 amino acids. Germline V gene lookup returns CDR1 LGHDT and CDR2 YNNKEL (reference sequence). Germline trimming cut 3 bases from V and 7 bases from J; bases unmatched to any gene: 5. The DNA for the CDR3 is TGTGCCAGCAGCCAGAGGGGGCGCGGCGGGGAGCTGTTTTTT. Translating gives CASSQRGRGGELFF.

The CDR3 region is CASSLGASGSEQFF. In DNA form, the CDR3 reads TGCGCCAGCAGCTTGGGTGCTAGCGGGAGTGAGCAGTTCTTC. The chain is built from TRBV5-1 and TRBJ2-1, with TRBD2 matching 10 bases. The CDR3 is 14 residues long. Trimming at V came to 0 bases and at J to 9 bases, leaving 3 bases not matched to a gene. Germline loops: CDR1 SGHRS, CDR2 YFSETQ.

This clone is large (0.1 to 1%) within its sample. The chain carries TRBV18 and TRBJ2-7; 10 bases are shared with TRBD2. This CDR3 is 15 amino acids long. J was trimmed by 6 bases and V by 2 bases; bases with no gene match: 7. Germline V gives CDR1 KGHSH, CDR2 LQKENI. Here the CDR3 DNA reads TGTGCCAGCTCACCAGGGAGCGGGGGGGTTCGCGAGCAGTACTTC. It encodes CASSPGSGGVREQYF.

This clone is termed medium-sized. This rearrangement joins TRBV6-1 to TRBJ1-3; no clear D. Between the trimmed V and J ends, which lost 2 bases and 4 bases, there was a span of 9 bases. This CDR3 is built from 14 residues. The germline V gene has CDR1 MNHNS and CDR2 SASEGT. The CDR3: CASSEWRRGNTIYF. The DNA of the CDR3 is TGTGCCAGCAGTGAATGGAGGAGAGGAAACACCATATATTTT.

This clone has more than one count but fewer than ten. The chain employs TRBV6-5 and TRBJ2-7; 9 nucleotides agree with TRBD1. This CDR3 comprises 13 residues. V was pared by 4 bases and J by 6 bases, with 4 bases of the junction left unmatched. Germline assignment: CDR1 MNHEY and CDR2 SVGAGI. CDR3 protein: CASSFGTGSEQYF. Here the CDR3 DNA reads TGTGCCAGCAGTTTTGGGACAGGGTCCGAGCAGTACTTC.

This clone was seen a few times. CDR3 coding DNA: TGTGCCAGCAGTTCCCGGGGGGGGCGGGACACCGGGGAGCTGTTTTTT. It specifies CASSSRGGRDTGELFF. The chain uses TRBV27 and TRBJ2-2, with 8 bases identical to TRBD2. The germline V gene encodes CDR1 MNHEY and CDR2 SMNVEV (reference sequence). CDR3 length: 16 amino acids. The V and J ends lost 4 bases and 3 bases, in that order; junction bases with no gene match: 7.

This clone occurred many times. One end of the junction fails to match germline, which may point to a read error. The chain has TRBV20-1 and TRBJ1-5; D perhaps matches TRBD1 (6 bases). The CDR3 is made up of 13 amino acids. Per the germline V gene, CDR1 is DFQATT and CDR2 is SNEGSKA (reference sequence). The CDR3 nucleotides read TGCAGTGCGAGAGGAGGGGGTGACCAGCCCCAGCATTTT. This gives the protein CSARGGGDQPQHF.

This clone occurred many times. The chain employs TRBV30 and TRBJ1-6, with 11 positions matching TRBD1. J lost 8 bases, V lost 0 bases, and 12 bases had no gene match. CDR3 size: 18 residues. Germline V lookup: CDR1 GTSNPN, CDR2 SVGIG (reference sequence). CDR3 DNA: TGTGCCTGGAGTGTACCCCCTCGGAGGACAGGGGGCTATTCACCCCTCCACTTT. It specifies CAWSVPPRRTGGYSPLHF. Together with reference TRBV30 and TRBJ1-6, the CDR3 gives the full variable domain: SQTIHQWPATLVQPVGSPLSLECTVEGTSNPNLYWYRQAAGRGLQLLFYSVGIGQISSEVPQNLSASRPQDRQFILSSKKLLLSDSGFYLCAWSVPPRRTGGYSPLHFGNGTRLTVT.

V and J are TRBV5-1 and TRBJ2-3; tentatively, D is TRBD1 (6 bases). The CDR3 contains 16 residues. The germline V gene has CDR1 SGHRS and CDR2 YFSETQ. V dropped 2 bases and J dropped 5 bases, with 18 bases sitting between them. The CDR3: CASSFTKVQGLDTQYF. The CDR3 DNA reads TGCGCCAGCAGCTTTACCAAAGTACAGGGATTAGATACGCAGTATTTT.

This clone is medium-sized by share. The rearrangement links TRBV7-2 to TRBJ2-7; D is undetermined. The CDR3 is 14 amino acids. Trimming removed 3 bases at V and 6 bases at J, with 15 bases between. From germline, CDR1 is SGHTA and CDR2 FQGNSA. CDR3 sequence reads: CASSFSSDGTEQYF. CDR3 DNA sequence: TGTGCCAGCAGCTTTTCTAGTGACGGTACCGAGCAGTACTTC. Using reference TRBV7-2 and TRBJ2-7 for the parts outside the CDR3, the full variable domain is GAGVSQSPSNKVTEKGKDVELRCDPISGHTALYWYRQSLGQGLEFLIYFQGNSAPDKSGLPSDRFSAERTGGSVSTLTIQRTQQEDSAVYLCASSFSSDGTEQYFGPGTRLTVT.

By sample fraction, this clone is medium-sized. This chain links TRBV6-1 with TRBJ2-3; maybe TRBD2 (5 bases). The CDR3 loop spans 16 amino acids. Germline V gives CDR1 MNHNS, CDR2 SASEGT. Trimming stripped 6 bases from V and 1 base from J, with 17 bases between. Here the CDR3 DNA reads TGTGCCAGCAGCGAGGGAGCGGCTAGAGGCACAGATACGCAGTATTTT. It specifies CASSEGAARGTDTQYF.

This clone has more than one count but fewer than ten. The rearrangement links TRBV6-4 to TRBJ2-1; the match to TRBD2 covers 9 bases. Germline V gives CDR1 MRHNA, CDR2 SNTAGT. CDR3 length: 15 amino acids. V gave up 8 bases and J gave up 8 bases; unmatched junction bases: 13. The CDR3 sequence is CASSKGASGIYEQFF. The CDR3 region has the DNA TGTGCCAGCTCTAAGGGGGCTAGCGGGATCTATGAGCAGTTCTTC.

This clone was detected ten times or more. The chain couples TRBV11-2 to TRBJ2-7; TRBD2 aligns across 13 bases. CDR3 length: 16 residues. The V gene end was trimmed by 5 bases and the J gene end by 3 bases; junction bases not matched to a gene: 7. The germline CDR1 and CDR2 sequences are SGHAT and FQNNGV. The CDR3 sequence is CASSRLLAGGDYEQYF. The CDR3 DNA follows: TGTGCCAGCAGCCGATTACTAGCGGGAGGGGACTACGAGCAGTACTTC.

The rearrangement joins TRBV6-1 to TRBJ2-2; the match to TRBD1 covers 7 bases. The CDR3 is made up of 16 amino acids. Germline V gives CDR1 MNHNS, CDR2 SASEGT. The trim removed 4 bases at V and 1 base at J, leaving 6 bases unmatched. The CDR3 bases are TGTGCCAGCAGTGGAGGCCGGACAGGGAACACCGGGGAGCTGTTTTTT. Translating gives CASSGGRTGNTGELFF.

The J gene is TRBJ2-7, the V gene TRBV7-2, with D perhaps assigned TRBD1 or TRBD2 (5 bases each). V lost 1 base and J lost 3, with 7 bases in between. Germline V CDR1 and CDR2: SGHTA, FQGNSA. This CDR3 is 13 amino acids long. CDR3 DNA: TGTGCCAGCAGCTTAGGTGGGGGCTACGAGCAGTACTTC. Its translation is CASSLGGGYEQYF.

V is TRBV27 and J is TRBJ2-7, with D perhaps TRBD2 (6 bases). Trimming cost V 9 bases and J 0 bases, with 9 bases left between them. This CDR3 spans 12 amino acids. Germline V gives CDR1 MNHEY, CDR2 SMNVEV (reference sequence). The DNA of the CDR3 is TGTGCCAGGGGGGGAGTCTCCTACGAGCAGTACTTC. Its translation: CARGGVSYEQYF.

By its share, this clone is medium-sized (0.01 to 0.1%). Additional DNA sequences in this sample encode the identical CDR3. V and J are TRBV2 and TRBJ1-2; D not resolved. The CDR3 is 13 residues long. V was clipped by 2 bases and J by 4 bases, with 8 bases between them. Germline V gene data show CDR1 as SNHLY and CDR2 as FYNNEI. The DNA of the CDR3 is TGTGCCAGCAGTGAATGGGCGGTCTATGGCTACACCTTC. It specifies CASSEWAVYGYTF.

This clone was recorded many times. CDR3 DNA sequence: TGCAGCGTTGTAAGGGAGGAGTCCTACAATGAGCAGTTCTTC. This translates into CSVVREESYNEQFF. The J gene is TRBJ2-1, the V gene TRBV29-1; maybe TRBD2 (6 bases). Germline V gene lookup returns CDR1 SQVTM and CDR2 ANQGSEA. The CDR3 has 14 residues. Trimming took 4 bases from V and 1 from J, leaving 11 bases between them.

This clone has at least ten counts. The J gene is TRBJ1-2, the V gene TRBV6-5; 7 bases line up with TRBD1. The CDR3 length is 15 residues. Germline trimming cut 0 bases from V and 2 bases from J; bases unmatched to any gene: 3. Germline CDR1 is MNHEY and CDR2 is SVGAGI. The CDR3 protein is CASSYSTGLNYGYTF. The CDR3 nucleotides read TGTGCCAGCAGTTACTCGACAGGGTTGAACTATGGCTACACCTTC.

This clone was seen at least ten times. The CDR3 sequence: CASSLPGLFYGYTF. For the CDR3, the DNA is TGTGCCAGCAGTTTGCCGGGACTTTTCTATGGCTACACCTTC. V gene TRBV28 combines with J gene TRBJ1-2, with D tentatively TRBD1 (5 bases). V lost 3 bases and J lost 4, with 12 bases in between. Germline V CDR1 and CDR2: MDHEN, SYDVKM. The CDR3 has 14 amino acids.

V and J are TRBV28 and TRBJ2-7; 9 nucleotides align to TRBD2. V was clipped by 4 bases and J by 4 bases; unmatched bases: 11. Germline CDR1 reads MDHEN; CDR2 reads SYDVKM. The CDR3 covers 16 residues. The CDR3 reads CASSSRIAGGIYEQYF. The CDR3 DNA is TGTGCCAGCAGTTCCCGTATCGCGGGAGGGATATACGAGCAGTACTTC.

The V gene is TRBV20-1, the J gene TRBJ2-3; no clear D gene. The length of the CDR3 is 11 residues. Germline lookup yields CDR1 DFQATT and CDR2 SNEGSKA (reference sequence). V was shortened by 4 bases and J by 5 bases, with 7 bases between the two germline ends. The CDR3 is CSAKTVDTQYF. CDR3 sequence (DNA): TGCAGTGCTAAGACCGTAGATACGCAGTATTTT.

This clone was counted between two and nine times. The V and J genes are TRBV10-1 and TRBJ2-4, with 7 bases matching TRBD1. V lost 6 bases and J lost 8; bases outside the gene matches: 10. CDR3 length equals 14 residues. The germline V gene encodes CDR1 WNHNN and CDR2 SYGVQD (reference sequence). The DNA of the CDR3 is TGCGCCAGCAGCCCAACAGGGGCCGGGTACATTCAGTACTTC. Its translation is CASSPTGAGYIQYF.

The chain is built from TRBV6-4 and TRBJ2-1; D assignment may be TRBD1 or TRBD2 (6 bases each). CDR3 length: 15 amino acids. The germline V gene encodes CDR1 MRHNA and CDR2 SNTAGT. V was clipped by 0 bases and J by 9 bases, with 15 bases between them. For the CDR3, the DNA is TGTGCCAGCAGTGACTCGGCGGGCACGGGGGCTGAGCAGTTCTTC. It encodes CASSDSAGTGAEQFF.

Many counts were recorded for this clone. The CDR3 nucleotides are TGTGCCAGCAGCTTGAGGGGGACAGGGGCAGATACGCAGTATTTT. It yields the protein CASSLRGTGADTQYF. This chain connects TRBV5-4 to TRBJ2-3; 10 nucleotides agree with TRBD1. This CDR3 has 15 residues. Germline-derived CDR1 and CDR2 are SGHNT and YYREEE (reference sequence). V lost 1 base, J lost 4 bases, and 3 bases stayed unmatched.